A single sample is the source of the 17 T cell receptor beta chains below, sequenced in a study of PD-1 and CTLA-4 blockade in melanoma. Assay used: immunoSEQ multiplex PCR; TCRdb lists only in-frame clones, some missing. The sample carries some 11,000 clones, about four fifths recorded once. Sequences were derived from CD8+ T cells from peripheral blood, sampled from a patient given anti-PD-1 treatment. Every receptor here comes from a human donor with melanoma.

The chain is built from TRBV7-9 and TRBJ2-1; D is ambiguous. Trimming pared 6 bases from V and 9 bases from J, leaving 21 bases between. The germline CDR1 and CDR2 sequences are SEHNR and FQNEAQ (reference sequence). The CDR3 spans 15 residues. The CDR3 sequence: CASSPIKVGHVEQFF. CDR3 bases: TGTGCCAGCAGTCCCATCAAGGTTGGGCATGTTGAGCAGTTCTTC. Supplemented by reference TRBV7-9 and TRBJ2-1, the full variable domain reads DTGVSQNPRHKITKRGQNVTFRCDPISEHNRLYWYRQTLGQGPEFLTYFQNEAQLEKSRLLSDRFSAERPKGSFSTLEIQRTEQGDSAMYLCASSPIKVGHVEQFFGPGTRLTVL.

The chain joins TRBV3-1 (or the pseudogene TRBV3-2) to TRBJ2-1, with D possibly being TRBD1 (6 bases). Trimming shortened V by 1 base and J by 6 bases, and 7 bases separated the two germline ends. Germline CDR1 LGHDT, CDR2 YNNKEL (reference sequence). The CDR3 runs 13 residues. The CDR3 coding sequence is TGTGCCAGCAGCCAAGGAGGGGGCAATGAGCAGTTCTTC. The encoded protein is CASSQGGGNEQFF.

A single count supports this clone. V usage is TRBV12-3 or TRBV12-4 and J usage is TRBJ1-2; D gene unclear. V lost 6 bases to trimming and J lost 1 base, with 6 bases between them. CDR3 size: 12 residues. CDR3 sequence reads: CASSAFNYGYTF. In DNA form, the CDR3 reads TGTGCCAGCAGCGCGTTTAACTATGGCTACACCTTC.

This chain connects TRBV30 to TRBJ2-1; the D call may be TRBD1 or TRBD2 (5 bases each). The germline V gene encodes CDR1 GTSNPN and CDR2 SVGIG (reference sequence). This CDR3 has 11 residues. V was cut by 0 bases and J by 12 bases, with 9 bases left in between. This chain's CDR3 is CAWSVRDGQFF. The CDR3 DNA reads TGTGCCTGGAGTGTACGGGACGGGCAGTTCTTC.

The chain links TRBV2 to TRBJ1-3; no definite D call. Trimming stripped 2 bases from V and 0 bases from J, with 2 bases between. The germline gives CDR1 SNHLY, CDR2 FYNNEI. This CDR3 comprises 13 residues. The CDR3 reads CASSEYSGNTIYF. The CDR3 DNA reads TGTGCCAGCAGTGAATACTCTGGAAACACCATATATTTT.

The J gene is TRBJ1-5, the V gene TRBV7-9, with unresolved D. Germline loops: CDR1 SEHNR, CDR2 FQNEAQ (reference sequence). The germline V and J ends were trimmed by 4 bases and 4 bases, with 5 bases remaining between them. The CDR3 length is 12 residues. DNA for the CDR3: TGTGCCAGCAGCTATGAGAATCAGCCCCAGCATTTT. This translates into CASSYENQPQHF.

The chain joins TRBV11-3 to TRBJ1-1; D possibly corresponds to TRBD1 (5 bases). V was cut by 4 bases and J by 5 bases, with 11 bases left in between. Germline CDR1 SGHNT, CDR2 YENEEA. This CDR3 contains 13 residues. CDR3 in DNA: TGTGCCAGCAGCTGGGGGGTGGCTACTGAAGCTTTCTTT. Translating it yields CASSWGVATEAFF.

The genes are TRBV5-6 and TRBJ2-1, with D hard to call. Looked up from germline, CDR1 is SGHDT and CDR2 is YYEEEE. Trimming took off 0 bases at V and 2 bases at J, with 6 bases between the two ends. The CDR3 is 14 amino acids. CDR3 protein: CASSLGSTYNEQFF. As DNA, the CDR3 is TGTGCCAGCAGCTTGGGGAGTACCTACAATGAGCAGTTCTTC. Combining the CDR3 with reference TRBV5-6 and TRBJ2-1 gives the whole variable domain DAGVTQSPTHLIKTRGQQVTLRCSPKSGHDTVSWYQQALGQGPQFIFQYYEEEERQRGNFPDRFSGHQFPNYSSELNVNALLLGDSALYLCASSLGSTYNEQFFGPGTRLTVL.

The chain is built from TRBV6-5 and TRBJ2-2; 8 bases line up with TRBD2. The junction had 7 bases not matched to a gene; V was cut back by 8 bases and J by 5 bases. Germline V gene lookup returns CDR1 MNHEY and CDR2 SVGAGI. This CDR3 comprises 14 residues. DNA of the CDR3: TGTGCCAGCCGAGCGGGAGTGGAAACCGGGGAGCTGTTTTTT. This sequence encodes CASRAGVETGELFF.

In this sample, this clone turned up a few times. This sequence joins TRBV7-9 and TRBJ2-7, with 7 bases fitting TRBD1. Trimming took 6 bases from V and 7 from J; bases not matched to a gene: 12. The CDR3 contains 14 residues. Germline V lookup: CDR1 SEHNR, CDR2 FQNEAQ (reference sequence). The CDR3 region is CASSSHTGVGEQYF. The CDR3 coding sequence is TGTGCCAGCAGTTCCCACACAGGGGTGGGGGAGCAGTACTTC.

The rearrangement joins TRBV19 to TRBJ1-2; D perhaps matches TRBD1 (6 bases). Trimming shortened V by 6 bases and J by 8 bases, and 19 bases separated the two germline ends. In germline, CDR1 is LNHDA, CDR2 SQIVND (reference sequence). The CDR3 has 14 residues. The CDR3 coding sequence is TGTGCCAGTAGCCCCCGGCTGGGGGCGCAGGGCTACACCTTC. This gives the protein CASSPRLGAQGYTF.

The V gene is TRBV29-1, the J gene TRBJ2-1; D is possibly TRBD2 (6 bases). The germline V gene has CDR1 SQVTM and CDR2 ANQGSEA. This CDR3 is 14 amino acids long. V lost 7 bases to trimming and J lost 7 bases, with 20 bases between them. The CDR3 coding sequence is TGCAGCGCCATGTTGCGGGACGGTAGAAATGAGCAGTTCTTC. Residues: CSAMLRDGRNEQFF.

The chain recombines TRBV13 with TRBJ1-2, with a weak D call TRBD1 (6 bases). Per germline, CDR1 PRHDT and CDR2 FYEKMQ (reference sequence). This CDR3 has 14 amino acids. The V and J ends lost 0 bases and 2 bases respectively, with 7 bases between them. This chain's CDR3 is CASSLGQGNYGYTF. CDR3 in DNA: TGTGCCAGCAGCTTAGGACAGGGAAACTATGGCTACACCTTC.

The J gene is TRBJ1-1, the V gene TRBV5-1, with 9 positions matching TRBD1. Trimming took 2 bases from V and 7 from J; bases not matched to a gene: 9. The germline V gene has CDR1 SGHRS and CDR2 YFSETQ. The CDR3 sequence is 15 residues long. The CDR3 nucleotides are TGCGCCAGCAGCTTACAGGGGGCGATGGGAAATGAAGCTTTCTTT. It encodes CASSLQGAMGNEAFF.

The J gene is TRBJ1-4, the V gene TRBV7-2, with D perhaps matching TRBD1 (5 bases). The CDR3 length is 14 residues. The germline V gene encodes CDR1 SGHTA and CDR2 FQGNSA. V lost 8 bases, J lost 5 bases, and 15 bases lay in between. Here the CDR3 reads CASLDPGANEKLFF. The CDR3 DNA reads TGTGCCAGCCTTGACCCCGGGGCGAATGAAAAACTGTTTTTT.

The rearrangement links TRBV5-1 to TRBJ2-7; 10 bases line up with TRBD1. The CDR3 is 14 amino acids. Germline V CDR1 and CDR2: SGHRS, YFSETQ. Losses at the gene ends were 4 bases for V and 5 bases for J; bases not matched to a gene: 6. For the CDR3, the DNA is TGCGCCAGCAGCCCGGGACAGGGGTTTAACGAGCAGTACTTC. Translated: CASSPGQGFNEQYF.

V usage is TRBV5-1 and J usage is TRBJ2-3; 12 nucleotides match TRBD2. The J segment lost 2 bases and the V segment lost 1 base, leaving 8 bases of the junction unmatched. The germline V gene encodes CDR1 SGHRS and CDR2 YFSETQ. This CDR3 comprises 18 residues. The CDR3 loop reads CASSLSTSGGYPTDTQYF. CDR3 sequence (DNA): TGCGCCAGCAGCTTGTCAACTAGCGGGGGGTACCCCACAGATACGCAGTATTTT.